This T cell receptor (beta chain) was sequenced for a study of blood T cell repertoires in COVID-19. The wider study: The samples span acute and convalescent COVID-19 from the United States, Italy and Spain.

Method: immunoSEQ multiplex PCR; TCRdb's copy keeps in-frame clones and lacks some. The table has just under 350,000 clones, about 86% seen once. The source material was peripheral blood. This TCR was recovered from a man aged 25-45 years with active or convalescent COVID-19.

This CDR3 reads CASSLSGPKTGELFF. The CDR3 coding sequence is TGCGCCAGCAGCCTCAGCGGCCCTAAGACCGGGGAGCTGTTTTTT. The chain recombines TRBV5-1 with TRBJ2-2; D is perhaps TRBD2 (5 bases). The CDR3 runs 15 residues. V lost 4 bases, J lost 5 bases, and 15 bases lay in between. The germline gives CDR1 SGHRS, CDR2 YFSETQ.